The clone carrying this T cell receptor beta chain was observed a handful of times. What it recognizes is unknown. This CDR3 region has 14 residues. Germline V gives CDR1 KGHSH, CDR2 LQKENI. V was pared by 5 bases and J by 11 bases, with 21 bases between. Template-switching 5'RACE yielded the TCR cDNA; a universal primer site and UMIs were added in the process. One entry per CDR3 protein, called by TCRdb with MiXCR from the 5' RACE reads. This table holds a few hundred thousand distinct CDR3 sequences, about 3% found once. The source of the sample is a study of T cells after yellow fever vaccination. Study findings and constraints: Reappearing after the booster were most of the clones from primary vaccination (96% CD4, approximately 86% CD8).

This TCR was sampled from a man aged 18 to 35 who received the YFV17D yellow fever vaccine. The gene calls are TRBV18 and TRBJ1-1; a weak D match, TRBD1 (6 bases). The sequenced sample was CD4+ T cells sorted from PBMCs, obtained 10 days after the yellow fever booster vaccination. The DNA for the CDR3 is TGTGCCAGCTCATTCTCGACTGGGGGGCTGGATGCTTTCTTT. The encoded protein is CASSFSTGGLDAFF.